These 4 T cell receptor beta chains originate from one sample sequenced in a study of T-cell memory formation after mild COVID-19. One entry per CDR3 protein results from TCRdb running MiXCR on the 5' RACE reads. The sample contains hundreds of thousands of distinct CDR3 sequences, approximately 16% of which appear only once. Sequences were obtained from PBMCs or a T cell subset sorted from them (not recorded which). The receptors shown here come from a man between 18 and 29 years old who had mild COVID-19 (a few samples of this study predate the infection). Cell type and time point are not known.

This clonotype was seen a few times. V and J are TRBV20-1 and TRBJ2-5; TRBD2 agrees at 12 bases. The V segment lost 6 bases and the J segment 5 bases; nucleotides outside the gene matches: 4. The CDR3 consists of 13 residues. Per germline, CDR1 DFQATT and CDR2 SNEGSKA (reference sequence). The CDR3, as DNA: TGCAGTGCCCCTAGCGGGGGGGCCGAGACCCAGTACTTC. Residues: CSAPSGGAETQYF.

The rearrangement joins TRBV12-3 or TRBV12-4 to TRBJ1-5, with D tentatively TRBD1 (5 bases). V lost 1 base and J lost 7, with 14 bases in between. The CDR3 is made up of 15 amino acids. The CDR3 is CASSLVPGSWQPQHF. CDR3 coding DNA: TGTGCCAGCAGTTTAGTCCCAGGGTCGTGGCAGCCCCAGCATTTT.

A few counts support this clonotype. The V and J genes are TRBV7-9 and TRBJ2-7, with 8 bases that match TRBD1. From germline, CDR1 is SEHNR and CDR2 FQNEAQ (reference sequence). This CDR3 spans 13 amino acids. V lost 1 base, J lost 6 bases, and 2 bases stayed unmatched. Written as DNA, the CDR3 is TGTGCCAGCAGCTTAGGGACAGGGCCCGAGCAGTACGTC. Translation gives CASSLGTGPEQYV.

This chain connects TRBV19 to TRBJ1-3, with unresolved D. Deletions cut 3 bases from V and 5 bases from J, with 11 bases between. The CDR3 consists of 14 residues. Germline values: CDR1 LNHDA, CDR2 SQIVND (reference sequence). DNA of the CDR3: TGTGCCAGTAGTATCGGAGCTGACCGAAACACCATATATTTT. This translates into CASSIGADRNTIYF.